This TCR beta chain is from a study of response to subunit inactivated influenza vaccine. Findings of the study overall: Few new T cells, the authors suggested, are recruited by each seasonal influenza vaccination.

The CDR3 totals 15 residues. Germline-derived CDR1 and CDR2 are SGHRS and YFSETQ. V lost 1 base, J lost 5 bases, and 8 bases stayed unmatched. One entry per CDR3 protein, called by TCRdb with MiXCR from the RT-PCR reads. The table has fewer than 650,000 distinct CDR3 sequences, approximately 12% seen once. Notes on this clonotype: Antigen: not known.

The V call is TRBV5-1, the J call TRBJ2-5, with TRBD2 matching over 7 bases. The sample was PBMCs from blood, taken about 6 weeks after vaccination. The sequence was collected from a man aged 50 to 60 who received an inactivated influenza vaccine. CDR3 residues: CASSLTSGARETQYF. The DNA for the CDR3 is TGCGCCAGCAGCTTGACGAGCGGGGCTCGGGAGACCCAGTACTTC.